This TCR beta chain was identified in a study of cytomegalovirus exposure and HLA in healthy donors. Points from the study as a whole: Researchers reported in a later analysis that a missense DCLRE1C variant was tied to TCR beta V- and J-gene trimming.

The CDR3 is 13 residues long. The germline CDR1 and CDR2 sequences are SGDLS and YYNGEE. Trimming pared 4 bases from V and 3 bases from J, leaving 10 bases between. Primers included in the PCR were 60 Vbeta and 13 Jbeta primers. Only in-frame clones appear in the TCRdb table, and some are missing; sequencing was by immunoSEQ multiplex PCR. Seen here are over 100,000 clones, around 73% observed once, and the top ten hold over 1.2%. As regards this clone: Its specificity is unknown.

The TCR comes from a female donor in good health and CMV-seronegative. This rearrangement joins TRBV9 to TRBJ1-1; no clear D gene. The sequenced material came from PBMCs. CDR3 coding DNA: TGTGCCAGCAGCCCGAGGGAGGACACTGAAGCTTTCTTT. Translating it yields CASSPREDTEAFF.